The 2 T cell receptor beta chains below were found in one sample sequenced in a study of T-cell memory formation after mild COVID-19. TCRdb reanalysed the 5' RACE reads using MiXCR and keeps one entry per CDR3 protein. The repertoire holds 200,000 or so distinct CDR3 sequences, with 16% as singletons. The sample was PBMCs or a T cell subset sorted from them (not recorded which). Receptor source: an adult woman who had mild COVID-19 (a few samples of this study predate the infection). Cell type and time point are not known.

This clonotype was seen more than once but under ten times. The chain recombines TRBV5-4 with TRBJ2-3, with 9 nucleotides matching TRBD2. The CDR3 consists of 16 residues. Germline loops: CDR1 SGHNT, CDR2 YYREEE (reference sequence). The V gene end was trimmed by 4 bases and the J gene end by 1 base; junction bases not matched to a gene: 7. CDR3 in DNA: TGTGCCAGCAGCGGATGGGGACTAGCAGGCACAGATACGCAGTATTTT. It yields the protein CASSGWGLAGTDTQYF. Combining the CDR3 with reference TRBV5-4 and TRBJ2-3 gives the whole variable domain ETGVTQSPTHLIKTRGQQVTLRCSSQSGHNTVSWYQQALGQGPQFIFQYYREEENGRGNFPPRFSGLQFPNYSSELNVNALELDDSALYLCASSGWGLAGTDTQYFGPGTRLTVL.

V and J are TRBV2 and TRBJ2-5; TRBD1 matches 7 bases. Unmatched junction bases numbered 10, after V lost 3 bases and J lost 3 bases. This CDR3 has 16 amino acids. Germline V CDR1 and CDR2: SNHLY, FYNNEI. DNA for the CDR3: TGTGCCAGCAGTGATCACCCACGGGACAGTAAAGAGACCCAGTACTTC. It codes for CASSDHPRDSKETQYF. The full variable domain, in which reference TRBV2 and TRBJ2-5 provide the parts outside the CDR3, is EPEVTQTPSHQVTQMGQEVILRCVPISNHLYFYWYRQILGQKVEFLVSFYNNEISEKSEIFDDQFSVERPDGSNFTLKIRSTKLEDSAMYFCASSDHPRDSKETQYFGPGTRLLVL.